The 24 T cell receptor beta chains below were found in one sample sequenced in a study of shared clonotypes between healthy human individuals. The repertoire was sequenced with immunoSEQ multiplex PCR; TCRdb's copy has only in-frame clones and lacks some. The repertoire has some 500,000 clones, approximately 79% of them found once; the top ten carry around 12%. Sequenced material: PBMCs. Every receptor here comes from a woman aged 40 to 50 in good health. Some clones in this sample may be carry-over from other donors' samples.

The CDR3 region has the DNA TGTGCCAGCAGTTCGACAGGGGACACCGGGGAGCTGTTTTTT. It yields the protein CASSSTGDTGELFF. V and J are TRBV28 and TRBJ2-2, with TRBD1 matching 8 bases. The CDR3 totals 14 residues. Germline trimming cut 4 bases from V and 3 bases from J; bases unmatched to any gene: 1. The germline V gene has CDR1 MDHEN and CDR2 SYDVKM.

The chain combines TRBV5-1 with TRBJ2-3, with 7 positions matching TRBD2. CDR1 is SGHRS, CDR2 YFSETQ, per germline. The ends lost 0 bases at V and 2 bases at J; junction bases unmatched: 15. The CDR3 loop spans 19 amino acids. CDR3 sequence reads: CASSLEGRQLGLHTDTQYF. The CDR3 DNA sequence: TGCGCCAGCAGCTTGGAAGGCAGGCAATTGGGACTACACACAGATACGCAGTATTTT.

The rearrangement uses TRBV5-1 and TRBJ2-7, with a weak D call TRBD1 (6 bases). V was clipped by 4 bases and J by 1 base, with 12 bases between them. CDR1 is SGHRS and CDR2 is YFSETQ in the germline V gene. This CDR3 region has 14 residues. The CDR3 loop is CASSDIQGSYEQYF. The CDR3 DNA reads TGCGCCAGCAGCGACATACAGGGATCCTACGAGCAGTACTTC.

This sequence joins TRBV5-4 and TRBJ2-2; D gene uncertain. Germline CDR1 and CDR2: SGHNT and YYREEE (reference sequence). V lost 0 bases, J lost 7 bases, and 4 bases lay in between. This CDR3 has 12 residues. The CDR3 nucleotides are TGTGCCAGCAGCTTGGCTGACGGGGAGCTGTTTTTT. It yields the protein CASSLADGELFF.

The chain couples TRBV9 to TRBJ2-1, with D maybe TRBD2 (5 bases). Germline V gives CDR1 SGDLS, CDR2 YYNGEE. The V end lost 0 bases, the J end lost 1 base, and 14 bases lay between the germline ends. CDR3 length: 17 residues. CDR3 protein: CASSVVDSSRSYNEQFF. CDR3 DNA sequence: TGTGCCAGCAGCGTAGTCGACTCTAGCAGGTCCTACAATGAGCAGTTCTTC.

A few counts support this clone. The chain uses TRBV6-5 and TRBJ2-1, with D maybe TRBD1 (6 bases). The V gene's germline CDR1 is MNHEY and CDR2 SVGAGI. This CDR3 has 14 residues. V dropped 6 bases and J dropped 5 bases, with 14 bases sitting between them. The CDR3 DNA reads TGTGCCAGCAGACGCGCGGACAGAAACAATGAGCAGTTCTTC. Translation: CASRRADRNNEQFF.

This chain connects TRBV5-1 to TRBJ2-2; 9 bases are shared with TRBD2. Germline CDR1 reads SGHRS; CDR2 reads YFSETQ. With V trimmed by 2 bases and J by 5 bases, 4 bases remained unmatched. The CDR3 spans 15 residues. CDR3 sequence reads: CASSFGLARTGELFF. The CDR3 nucleotides are TGCGCCAGCAGCTTCGGACTAGCGAGAACCGGGGAGCTGTTTTTT.

V usage is TRBV29-1 and J usage is TRBJ2-7; TRBD1 matches 7 bases. V shed 6 bases, J shed 5 bases, and the junction held 10 bases outside the gene matches. Germline V gene data show CDR1 as SQVTM and CDR2 as ANQGSEA. The CDR3 is 13 residues long. This CDR3 is CSVKATQGDEQYF. The CDR3 DNA reads as TGCAGCGTCAAAGCAACTCAGGGGGACGAGCAGTACTTC.

This clone came up a few times. This CDR3 reads CASSSQGAHNEQFF. CDR3 in DNA: TGTGCCAGCAGCTCACAGGGGGCGCACAATGAGCAGTTCTTC. This rearrangement joins TRBV7-9 to TRBJ2-1, with 9 positions matching TRBD1. Losses at the gene ends were 4 bases for V and 5 bases for J; bases not matched to a gene: 3. The CDR3 length is 14 residues. Germline lookup yields CDR1 SEHNR and CDR2 FQNEAQ (reference sequence).

This chain connects TRBV10-3 to TRBJ2-3, with D perhaps TRBD1 (5 bases). V lost 3 bases to trimming and J lost 0 bases, with 13 bases between them. From germline, CDR1 is ENHRY and CDR2 SYGVKD. The CDR3 is 16 residues long. The CDR3 sequence: CAISEYGQGSTDTQYF. DNA of the CDR3: TGTGCCATCAGTGAATATGGGCAGGGTAGCACAGATACGCAGTATTTT.

The gene calls are TRBV5-4 and TRBJ2-3, with 9 bases identical to TRBD2. Trimming took 4 bases from V and 2 from J; bases not matched to a gene: 8. Per the germline V gene, CDR1 is SGHNT and CDR2 is YYREEE (reference sequence). The CDR3 totals 16 residues. The CDR3 is CASSGGGRGATDTQYF. The CDR3 bases are TGTGCCAGCAGCGGCGGCGGGAGGGGGGCCACAGATACGCAGTATTTT.

As regards this clone: A much larger clonotype is one base distant, so this may be a read error. This chain links TRBV25-1 with TRBJ2-7, with 8 nucleotides matching TRBD1. With V trimmed by 8 bases and J by 5 bases, 8 bases remained unmatched. CDR1 is MGHDK and CDR2 is SYGVNS in the germline V gene. The length of the CDR3 is 13 residues. CDR3 region: CASGGQVVNEQYF. The DNA for the CDR3 is TGTGCCAGCGGGGGACAGGTGGTGAACGAGCAGTACTTC.

The chain uses TRBV29-1 and TRBJ2-7, with D possibly TRBD1 on 6 matching bases. Germline CDR1 SQVTM, CDR2 ANQGSEA. Trimming left V 4 bases short and J 0 bases short, with 10 bases between. This CDR3 spans 13 amino acids. CDR3 in DNA: TGCAGCGTTGTTGGGGGCTACTCCTACGAGCAGTACTTC. Its protein is CSVVGGYSYEQYF.

This chain uses TRBV7-9 with TRBJ1-1; perhaps TRBD1 as D (6 bases). CDR1 and CDR2 from the germline V gene are SEHNR and FQNEAQ (reference sequence). This CDR3 is built from 13 residues. V gave up 11 bases and J gave up 2 bases, with 15 bases separating them. The CDR3 DNA reads as TGTGCCTCCCAAATGACAGGAAACACTGAAGCTTTCTTT. Its translation is CASQMTGNTEAFF.

The chain recombines TRBV29-1 with TRBJ1-3; D is perhaps TRBD1 (5 bases). Germline lookup yields CDR1 SQVTM and CDR2 ANQGSEA. There are 15 residues in the CDR3. V was trimmed by 0 bases and J by 0 bases, leaving 9 bases between them. In DNA, the CDR3 is TGCAGCGTTGAAGACAGCGGGGGCTCTGGAAACACCATATATTTT. Protein product: CSVEDSGGSGNTIYF.

The J gene is TRBJ1-2, the V gene TRBV27; 11 bases agree with TRBD1. This CDR3 is 16 amino acids long. Per the germline V gene, CDR1 is MNHEY and CDR2 is SMNVEV (reference sequence). V lost 5 bases and J lost 7; bases outside the gene matches: 12. CDR3 residues: CASSPPGTGGRSGYTF. The CDR3 DNA is TGTGCCAGCAGTCCACCCGGGACAGGGGGGCGGAGTGGCTACACCTTC.

CDR3 in amino acids: CASSVQGGMNTEAFF. For the CDR3, the DNA is TGTGCCAGTAGTGTACAGGGGGGGATGAACACTGAAGCTTTCTTT. This chain joins TRBV19 and TRBJ1-1; 8 bases match TRBD1. The V gene end was trimmed by 5 bases and the J gene end by 0 bases; junction bases not matched to a gene: 5. CDR1 and CDR2 (germline): LNHDA, SQIVND (reference sequence). This CDR3 has 15 amino acids.

This chain joins TRBV5-4 and TRBJ2-3, with D unresolved. Germline V lookup: CDR1 SGHNT, CDR2 YYREEE (reference sequence). The CDR3 is 12 residues long. V lost 4 bases to trimming and J lost 2 bases, with 5 bases between them. CDR3 in amino acids: CASSGNTDTQYF. In DNA, the CDR3 is TGTGCCAGCAGCGGCAACACAGATACGCAGTATTTT.

This clone has only a few counts. The chain combines TRBV28 with TRBJ2-2; D tentatively reads TRBD1 or TRBD2 (6 bases each). This CDR3 spans 14 amino acids. Trimming took off 2 bases at V and 8 bases at J, with 12 bases between the two ends. Germline V gene sequence: CDR1 MDHEN, CDR2 SYDVKM. The CDR3 loop reads CASSLRGAIGELFF. The CDR3 DNA is TGTGCCAGCAGTTTAAGGGGGGCGATTGGGGAGCTGTTTTTT.

The J gene is TRBJ2-7, the V gene TRBV6-1; a possible D gene is TRBD1 (5 bases). CDR3 size: 13 residues. Trimming left V 6 bases short and J 4 bases short, with 13 bases between. Germline values: CDR1 MNHNS, CDR2 SASEGT. The CDR3 DNA follows: TGTGCCAGCAGCCAACAACAGGTATACGAGCAGTACTTC. Encoded protein: CASSQQQVYEQYF.

The chain uses TRBV15 and TRBJ1-5; D call uncertain. V lost 5 bases and J 0 bases, leaving 8 bases between the germline ends. Germline V lookup: CDR1 LNHNV, CDR2 YYDKDF (reference sequence). The CDR3 totals 14 residues. CDR3 coding DNA: TGTGCCACCAGCGAGACAAATAGCAATCAGCCCCAGCATTTT. It codes for CATSETNSNQPQHF.

The rearrangement links TRBV2 to TRBJ2-2, with 7 bases identical to TRBD1. The CDR3 contains 15 residues. The V gene's germline CDR1 is SNHLY and CDR2 FYNNEI. The V segment lost 8 bases and the J segment 5 bases; nucleotides outside the gene matches: 11. CDR3 sequence reads: CASSSQTGTTGELFF. CDR3 coding DNA: TGTGCCAGCTCATCCCAGACAGGGACAACCGGGGAGCTGTTTTTT.

The chain recombines TRBV18 with TRBJ2-1; the D gene could be TRBD1 or TRBD2 (5 bases each). CDR1 KGHSH and CDR2 LQKENI come from the germline V gene. This CDR3 has 15 amino acids. The V gene lost 0 bases and the J gene lost 7 bases, with 13 bases spanning the gap. The CDR3 spells CASSPPVGDPNEQFF. The CDR3, as DNA: TGTGCCAGCTCACCACCGGTAGGGGACCCTAATGAGCAGTTCTTC.

The J gene is TRBJ2-5, the V gene TRBV28, with unresolved D. The V gene lost 2 bases and the J gene lost 5 bases, with 12 bases spanning the gap. The CDR3 length is 14 residues. CDR1 is MDHEN, CDR2 SYDVKM, per germline. The CDR3 region has the DNA TGTGCCAGCAGTTTAGCGGATATAACGGAGACCCAGTACTTC. Translation: CASSLADITETQYF.